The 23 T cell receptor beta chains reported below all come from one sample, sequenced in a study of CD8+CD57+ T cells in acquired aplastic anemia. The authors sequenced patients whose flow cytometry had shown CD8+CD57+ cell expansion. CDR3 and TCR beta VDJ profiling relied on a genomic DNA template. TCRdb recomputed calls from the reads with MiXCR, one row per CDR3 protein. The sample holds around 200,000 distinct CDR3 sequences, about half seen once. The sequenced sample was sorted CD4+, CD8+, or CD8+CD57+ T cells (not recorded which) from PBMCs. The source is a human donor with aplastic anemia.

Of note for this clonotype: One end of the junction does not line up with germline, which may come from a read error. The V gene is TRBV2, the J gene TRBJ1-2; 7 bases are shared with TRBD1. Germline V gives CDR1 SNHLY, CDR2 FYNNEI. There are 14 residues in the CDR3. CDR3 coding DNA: TGTGCCAGCAGCGGGATGGACAGGAACTGTGGCTACACCTTC. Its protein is CASSGMDRNCGYTF.

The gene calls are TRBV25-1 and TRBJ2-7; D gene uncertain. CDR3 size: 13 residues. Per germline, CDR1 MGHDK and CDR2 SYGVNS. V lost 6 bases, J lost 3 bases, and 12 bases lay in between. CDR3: CASSLAVGYEQYF. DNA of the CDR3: TGTGCCAGCAGCTTGGCCGTCGGCTACGAGCAGTACTTC.

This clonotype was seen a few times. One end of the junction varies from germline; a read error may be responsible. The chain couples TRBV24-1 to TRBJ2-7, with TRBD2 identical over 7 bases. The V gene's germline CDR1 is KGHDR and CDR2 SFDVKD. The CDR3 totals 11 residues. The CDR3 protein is CATSDPLADPF. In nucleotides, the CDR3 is TGTGCCACCAGTGATCCCCTAGCGGACCCCTTC.

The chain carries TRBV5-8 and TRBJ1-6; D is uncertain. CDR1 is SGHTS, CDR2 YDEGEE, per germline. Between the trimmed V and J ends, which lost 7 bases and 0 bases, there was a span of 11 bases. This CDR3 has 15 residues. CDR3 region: CASEQRSSYNSPLHF. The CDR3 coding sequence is TGTGCCAGCGAGCAGCGGAGCTCCTATAATTCACCCCTCCACTTT.

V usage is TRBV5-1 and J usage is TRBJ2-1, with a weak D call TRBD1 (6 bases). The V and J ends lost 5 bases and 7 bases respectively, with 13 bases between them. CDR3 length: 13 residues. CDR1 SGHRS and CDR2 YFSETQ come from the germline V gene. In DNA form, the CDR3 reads TGCGCCAGCAGATTCCAGACAGGTAATGAGCAGTTCTTC. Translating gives CASRFQTGNEQFF.

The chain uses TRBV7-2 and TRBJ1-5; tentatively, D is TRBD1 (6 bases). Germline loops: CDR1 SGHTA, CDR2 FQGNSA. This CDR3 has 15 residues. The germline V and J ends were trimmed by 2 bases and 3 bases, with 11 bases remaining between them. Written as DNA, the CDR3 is TGTGCCAGCAGCTTAAAAGGGGGGTACAATCAGCCCCAGCATTTT. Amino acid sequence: CASSLKGGYNQPQHF.

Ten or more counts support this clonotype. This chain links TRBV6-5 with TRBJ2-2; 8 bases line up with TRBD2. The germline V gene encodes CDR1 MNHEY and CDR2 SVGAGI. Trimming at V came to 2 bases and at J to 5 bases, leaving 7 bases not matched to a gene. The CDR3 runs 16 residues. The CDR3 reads CASSYAPGTSTGELFF. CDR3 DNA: TGTGCCAGCAGTTACGCCCCCGGGACTAGTACCGGGGAGCTGTTTTTT.

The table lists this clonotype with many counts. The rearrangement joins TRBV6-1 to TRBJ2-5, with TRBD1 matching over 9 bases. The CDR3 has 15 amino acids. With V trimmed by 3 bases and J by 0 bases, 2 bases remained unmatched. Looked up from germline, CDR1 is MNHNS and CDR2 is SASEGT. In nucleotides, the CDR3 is TGTGCCAGCAGTGAGGACAGGGGAAACCAAGAGACCCAGTACTTC. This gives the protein CASSEDRGNQETQYF.

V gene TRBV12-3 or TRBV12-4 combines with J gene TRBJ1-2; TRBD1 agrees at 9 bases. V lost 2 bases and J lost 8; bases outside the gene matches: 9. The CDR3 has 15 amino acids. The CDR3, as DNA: TGTGCCAGCAGTTTATCGGGGACAGGGAGGGAAGGCTACACCTTC. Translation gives CASSLSGTGREGYTF.

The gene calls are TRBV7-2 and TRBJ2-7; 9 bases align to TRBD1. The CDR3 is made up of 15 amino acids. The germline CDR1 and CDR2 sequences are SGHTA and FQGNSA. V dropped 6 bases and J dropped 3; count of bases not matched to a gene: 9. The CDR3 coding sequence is TGTGCCAGCAGTTCCATTGACAGGGGGGTCTACGAGCAGTACTTC. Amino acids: CASSSIDRGVYEQYF. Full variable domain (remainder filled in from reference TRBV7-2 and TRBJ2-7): GAGVSQSPSNKVTEKGKDVELRCDPISGHTALYWYRQSLGQGLEFLIYFQGNSAPDKSGLPSDRFSAERTGGSVSTLTIQRTQQEDSAVYLCASSSIDRGVYEQYFGPGTRLTVT.

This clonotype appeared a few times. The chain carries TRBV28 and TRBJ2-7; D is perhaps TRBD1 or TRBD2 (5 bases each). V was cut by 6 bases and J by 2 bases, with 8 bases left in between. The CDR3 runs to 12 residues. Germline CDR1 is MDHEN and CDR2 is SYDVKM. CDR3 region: CASSRGPYEQYF. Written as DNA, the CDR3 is TGTGCCAGCAGCCGGGGCCCCTACGAGCAGTACTTC.

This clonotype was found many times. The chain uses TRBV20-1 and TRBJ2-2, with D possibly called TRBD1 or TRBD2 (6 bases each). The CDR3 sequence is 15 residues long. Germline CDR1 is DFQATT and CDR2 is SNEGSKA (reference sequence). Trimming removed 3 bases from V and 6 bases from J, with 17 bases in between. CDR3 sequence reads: CSARRLGGRSGELFF. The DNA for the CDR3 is TGCAGTGCTAGGCGGTTGGGGGGCAGGTCCGGGGAGCTGTTTTTT.

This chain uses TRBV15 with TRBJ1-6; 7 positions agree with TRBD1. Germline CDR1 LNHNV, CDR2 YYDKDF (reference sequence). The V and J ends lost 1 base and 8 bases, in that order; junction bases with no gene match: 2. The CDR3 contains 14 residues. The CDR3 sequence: CATSRGQGDSPLHF. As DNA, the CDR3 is TGTGCCACCAGCAGAGGACAGGGAGATTCACCCCTCCACTTT.

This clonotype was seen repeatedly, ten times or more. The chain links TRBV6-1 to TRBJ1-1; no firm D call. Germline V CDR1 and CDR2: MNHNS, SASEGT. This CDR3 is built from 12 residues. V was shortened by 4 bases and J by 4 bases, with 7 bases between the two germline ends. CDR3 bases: TGTGCCAGCAGTGGGACTTCCACTGAAGCTTTCTTT. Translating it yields CASSGTSTEAFF.

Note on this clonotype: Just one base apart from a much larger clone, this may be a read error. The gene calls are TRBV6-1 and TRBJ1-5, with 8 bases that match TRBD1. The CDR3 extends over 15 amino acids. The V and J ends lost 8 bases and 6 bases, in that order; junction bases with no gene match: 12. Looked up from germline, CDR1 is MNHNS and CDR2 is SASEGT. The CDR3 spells CASRPTGVWGQPQHF. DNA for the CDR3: TGTGCCAGCCGACCGACAGGGGTGTGGGGTCAGCCCCAGCATTTT.

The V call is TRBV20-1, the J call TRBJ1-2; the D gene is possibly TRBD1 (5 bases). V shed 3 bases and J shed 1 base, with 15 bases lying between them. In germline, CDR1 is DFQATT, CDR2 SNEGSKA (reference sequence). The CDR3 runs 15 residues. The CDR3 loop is CSASEGIGFNYGYTF. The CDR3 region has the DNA TGCAGTGCTAGCGAGGGGATAGGGTTTAACTATGGCTACACCTTC.

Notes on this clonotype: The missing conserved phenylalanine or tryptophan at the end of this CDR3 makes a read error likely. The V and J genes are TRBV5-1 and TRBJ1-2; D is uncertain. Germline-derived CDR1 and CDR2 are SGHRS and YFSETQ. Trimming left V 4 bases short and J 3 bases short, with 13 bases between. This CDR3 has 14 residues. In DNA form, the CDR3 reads TGCGCCAGCAGCGTCAGTGGTGGGGACTATGGCTACACCCTT. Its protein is CASSVSGGDYGYTL.

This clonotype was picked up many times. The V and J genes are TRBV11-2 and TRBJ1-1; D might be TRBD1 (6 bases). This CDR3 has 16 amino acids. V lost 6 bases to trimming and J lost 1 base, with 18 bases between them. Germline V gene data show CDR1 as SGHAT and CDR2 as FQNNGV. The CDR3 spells CASSIPGASTNTEAFF. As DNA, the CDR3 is TGTGCCAGCAGTATCCCAGGGGCGAGTACGAACACTGAAGCTTTCTTT. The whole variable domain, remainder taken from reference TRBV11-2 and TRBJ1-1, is EAGVAQSPRYKIIEKRQSVAFWCNPISGHATLYWYQQILGQGPKLLIQFQNNGVVDDSQLPKDRFSAERLKGVDSTLKIQPAKLEDSAVYLCASSIPGASTNTEAFFGQGTRLTVV.

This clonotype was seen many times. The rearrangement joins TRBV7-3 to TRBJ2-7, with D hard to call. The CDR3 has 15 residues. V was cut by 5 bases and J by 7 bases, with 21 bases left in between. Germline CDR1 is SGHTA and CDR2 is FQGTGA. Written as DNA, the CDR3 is TGTGCCAGCAGCCCAAGCGACATCTTGATTCGGGAGCAGTACTTC. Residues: CASSPSDILIREQYF.

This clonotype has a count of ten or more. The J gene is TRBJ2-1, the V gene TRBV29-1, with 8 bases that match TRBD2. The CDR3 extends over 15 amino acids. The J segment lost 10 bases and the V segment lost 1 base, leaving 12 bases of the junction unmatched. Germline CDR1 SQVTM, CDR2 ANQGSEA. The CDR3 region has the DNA TGCAGCGTTGAAGGGGACCGGGGGGGGCAATGGGAGCAGTTCTTC. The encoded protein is CSVEGDRGGQWEQFF.

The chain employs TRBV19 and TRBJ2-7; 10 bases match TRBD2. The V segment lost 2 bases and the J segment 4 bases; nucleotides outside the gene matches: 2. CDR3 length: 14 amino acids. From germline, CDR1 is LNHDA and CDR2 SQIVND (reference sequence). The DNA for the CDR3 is TGTGCCAGTAGTATACTAGCGGGAGCATACGAGCAGTACTTC. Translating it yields CASSILAGAYEQYF.

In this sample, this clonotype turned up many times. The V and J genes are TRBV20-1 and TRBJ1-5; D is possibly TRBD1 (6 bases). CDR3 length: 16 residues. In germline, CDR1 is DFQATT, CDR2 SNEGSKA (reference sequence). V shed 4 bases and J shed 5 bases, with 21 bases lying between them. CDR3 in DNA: TGCAGTGCTAAAAGGGGGGGGGCGATGGGATATCAGCCCCAGCATTTT. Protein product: CSAKRGGAMGYQPQHF.

The CDR3 DNA sequence: TGCAGCGTGCGCGGACAGGGGGAAGGTCAGCCCCAGCATTTT. It translates to CSVRGQGEGQPQHF. V and J are TRBV29-1 and TRBJ1-5, with 10 bases that match TRBD1. The CDR3 contains 14 residues. Trimming cost V 6 bases and J 6 bases; bases outside gene matches: 8. CDR1 and CDR2 from the germline V gene are SQVTM and ANQGSEA. The full variable domain, rest sourced from reference TRBV29-1 and TRBJ1-5, is SAVISQKPSRDICQRGTSLTIQCQVDSQVTMMFWYRQQPGQSLTLIATANQGSEATYESGFVIDKFPISRPNLTFSTLTVSNMSPEDSSIYLCSVRGQGEGQPQHFGDGTRLSIL.